This is a list of T cell receptor beta chains from one sample in a study of cytomegalovirus exposure and HLA in healthy donors. TCRdb's copy holds only in-frame clones and misses some; the assay was immunoSEQ multiplex PCR. The data hold roughly 150,000 clones, with around 80% observed a single time. Material: PBMCs. All receptors derive from a woman aged 40 to 50 in good health and CMV-seronegative. The CDR3 runs from the conserved cysteine through the conserved F or W. Fields, in order: V gene, D gene, J gene, clone size, CDR3 protein. A D gene is named only where the DNA matches it firmly. Size is stated for part of the rows, as once, few or many counts, or as a class when the clone is expanded.

v_gene: TRBV5-6
d_gene: -
j_gene: TRBJ2-3
abundance: few
CDR3aa: CASSATRDTQYF

v_gene: TRBV11-1
d_gene: -
j_gene: TRBJ1-5
abundance: -
CDR3aa: CASSFTSGPQHF

v_gene: TRBV5-6
d_gene: -
j_gene: TRBJ1-1
abundance: -
CDR3aa: CASSFRRREGTEAFF

v_gene: TRBV7-8
d_gene: -
j_gene: TRBJ2-5
abundance: -
CDR3aa: CASSLAGREAETQYF

v_gene: TRBV5-1
d_gene: TRBD2
j_gene: TRBJ2-7
abundance: -
CDR3aa: CASSSGLAPAEQYF

v_gene: TRBV19
d_gene: -
j_gene: TRBJ1-4
abundance: -
CDR3aa: CASSPQYRPITGNEKLFF

v_gene: TRBV11-2
d_gene: TRBD1
j_gene: TRBJ2-5
abundance: -
CDR3aa: CASSPGTAEGETQYF

v_gene: TRBV27
d_gene: -
j_gene: TRBJ1-5
abundance: -
CDR3aa: CASSTYGGPQHF

v_gene: TRBV5-1
d_gene: -
j_gene: TRBJ2-3
abundance: once
CDR3aa: CASSQSTDTQYF

v_gene: TRBV29-1
d_gene: -
j_gene: TRBJ2-7
abundance: -
CDR3aa: CSVGSDLTYEQYF

v_gene: TRBV7-6
d_gene: -
j_gene: TRBJ2-6
abundance: -
CDR3aa: CASSYRRQVGPGANVLTF

v_gene: TRBV2
d_gene: TRBD2
j_gene: TRBJ2-2
abundance: -
CDR3aa: CASISGSRTGELFF

v_gene: TRBV21-1
d_gene: -
j_gene: TRBJ1-1
abundance: -
CDR3aa: CASSKGPSRRQPNTEAFF

v_gene: TRBV18
d_gene: TRBD2
j_gene: TRBJ2-1
abundance: few
CDR3aa: CASSPVRAGELDEQFF

v_gene: TRBV30
d_gene: -
j_gene: TRBJ1-4
abundance: -
CDR3aa: CAWSPGTYEKLFF

v_gene: TRBV11-3
d_gene: TRBD1
j_gene: TRBJ2-5
abundance: -
CDR3aa: CASSAYNRGFGETQYF

v_gene: TRBV5-1
d_gene: -
j_gene: TRBJ1-2
abundance: -
CDR3aa: CASSLEGRSGGYTF

v_gene: TRBV30
d_gene: -
j_gene: TRBJ1-1
abundance: -
CDR3aa: CAVSGTLNTEAFF

v_gene: TRBV27
d_gene: -
j_gene: TRBJ2-5
abundance: -
CDR3aa: CASSSRPAYQETQYF

v_gene: TRBV25-1
d_gene: TRBD2
j_gene: TRBJ2-1
abundance: -
CDR3aa: CASSELGGTSYNEQFF

v_gene: TRBV7-9
d_gene: TRBD1
j_gene: TRBJ2-7
abundance: once
CDR3aa: CASSLVTGQSYEQYF

v_gene: TRBV19
d_gene: -
j_gene: TRBJ1-5
abundance: -
CDR3aa: CASSPLLLQGSQPQHF

v_gene: TRBV28
d_gene: TRBD1
j_gene: TRBJ1-1
abundance: -
CDR3aa: CASSSLQGARYTEAFF

v_gene: TRBV6-6
d_gene: -
j_gene: TRBJ2-6
abundance: -
CDR3aa: CASTDSSGANVLTF

v_gene: TRBV2
d_gene: TRBD1
j_gene: TRBJ2-6
abundance: -
CDR3aa: CASRAQDRSSGANVLTF

v_gene: TRBV5-1
d_gene: TRBD1
j_gene: TRBJ2-7
abundance: -
CDR3aa: CASSSHPGTAYEQYF

v_gene: TRBV9
d_gene: TRBD1
j_gene: TRBJ2-7
abundance: few
CDR3aa: CASSVADRGIMGEQYF

v_gene: TRBV6-9
d_gene: -
j_gene: TRBJ2-1
abundance: -
CDR3aa: CASSYAGLEVNEQFF

v_gene: TRBV28
d_gene: TRBD1
j_gene: TRBJ2-7
abundance: -
CDR3aa: CASTLGGGQGIIYPTDYF

v_gene: TRBV6-5
d_gene: TRBD2
j_gene: TRBJ2-5
abundance: -
CDR3aa: CASSALGREGETQYF

v_gene: TRBV5-1
d_gene: -
j_gene: TRBJ2-3
abundance: -
CDR3aa: CASSPWGEGTDTQYF

v_gene: TRBV2
d_gene: -
j_gene: TRBJ1-1
abundance: -
CDR3aa: CASSEGLMNTEAFF

v_gene: TRBV5-1
d_gene: TRBD1
j_gene: TRBJ1-5
abundance: few
CDR3aa: CASSVGQPNQPQHF

v_gene: TRBV30
d_gene: -
j_gene: TRBJ1-5
abundance: -
CDR3aa: CAGSGTHSNQPQHF

v_gene: TRBV9
d_gene: -
j_gene: TRBJ2-2
abundance: few
CDR3aa: CASSVGSQINTGELFF

v_gene: TRBV7-9
d_gene: TRBD1
j_gene: TRBJ1-1
abundance: -
CDR3aa: CASSPAGIPTGSLGAFF

v_gene: TRBV28
d_gene: -
j_gene: TRBJ2-1
abundance: once
CDR3aa: CASSSPPGANNEQFF

v_gene: TRBV27
d_gene: -
j_gene: TRBJ2-7
abundance: -
CDR3aa: CASSVLTGSHEQYF

v_gene: TRBV6-1
d_gene: -
j_gene: TRBJ2-1
abundance: -
CDR3aa: CASSEKISGGARNEQFF

v_gene: TRBV6-5
d_gene: -
j_gene: TRBJ1-1
abundance: few
CDR3aa: CASSRFSREGTEAFF

v_gene: TRBV2
d_gene: -
j_gene: TRBJ1-2
abundance: -
CDR3aa: CASSERQGYGYTF

v_gene: TRBV19
d_gene: -
j_gene: TRBJ1-1
abundance: -
CDR3aa: CASTYSGWGPGTEAFF

v_gene: TRBV30
d_gene: -
j_gene: TRBJ2-7
abundance: once
CDR3aa: CAWSTSGEQYF

v_gene: TRBV5-1
d_gene: TRBD1
j_gene: TRBJ2-7
abundance: -
CDR3aa: CASCLGQGRAEQYF

v_gene: TRBV18
d_gene: -
j_gene: TRBJ2-2
abundance: -
CDR3aa: CASSSAANTGELFF

v_gene: TRBV11-2
d_gene: TRBD1
j_gene: TRBJ1-3
abundance: few
CDR3aa: CASSTGQTDTIYF

v_gene: TRBV2
d_gene: -
j_gene: TRBJ2-2
abundance: -
CDR3aa: CASSYREGGELFF

v_gene: TRBV28
d_gene: -
j_gene: TRBJ1-2
abundance: -
CDR3aa: CATSGLNYGYTF

v_gene: TRBV4-1
d_gene: TRBD2
j_gene: TRBJ2-2
abundance: -
CDR3aa: CASSQEKGGTSAPNTGELFF

v_gene: TRBV18
d_gene: TRBD1
j_gene: TRBJ1-5
abundance: few
CDR3aa: CASSLATGQRSNQPQHF

v_gene: TRBV10-3
d_gene: -
j_gene: TRBJ2-2
abundance: -
CDR3aa: CAISGGGLANTGELFF